The clone carrying this T cell receptor beta chain came up many times. Its antigen is not known. The sample is drawn from a study of CD8 T cells in ankylosing spondylitis. Study-level findings and limits: Characteristic, it appeared, of ankylosing spondylitis blood was a TCR beta motif of several highly homologous variants. The clones that were linked to disease were reported to be significantly enriched in matched synovial fluid samples from ankylosing spondylitis patients. As for the disease-linked clones, they showed a CD8+ phenotype and occurred at relatively low frequencies in peripheral blood.

By quantitative 5'-RACE with molecular barcodes, the TCR beta libraries were made. From the 5' RACE reads, TCRdb called clonotypes with MiXCR, one entry per CDR3 protein. This sample has over 30,000 distinct CDR3 sequences, with about an eighth found just once. The germline V gene encodes CDR1 SGDLS and CDR2 YYNGEE. The CDR3 covers 16 residues. V was clipped by 0 bases and J by 4 bases, with 15 bases between them. The rearrangement uses TRBV9 and TRBJ2-3; D tentatively fits TRBD1 or TRBD2 (5 bases each). The sequenced sample was synovial fluid, either unsorted or a sorted T cell fraction (not recorded which). The TCR sequence derives from a male donor with ankylosing spondylitis. CDR3 sequence: CASSVEEALGADTQYF. The DNA of the CDR3 is TGTGCCAGCAGCGTAGAGGAAGCCCTGGGGGCAGATACGCAGTATTTT.